The present T cell receptor beta chain was sequenced within a study of T cells after posttransplantation cyclophosphamide. The study, taken as a whole, reports: TRB overlap between skin or GI tissue T cells and blood was limited. Later blood repertoires were often dominated by clones from the donor CD8+ memory compartment.

A word on this clone: Its antigen is as yet unknown.

This CDR3 spans 14 amino acids. The germline CDR1 and CDR2 sequences are SQVTM and ANQGSEA. Trimming shortened V by 5 bases and J by 4 bases, and 12 bases separated the two germline ends. Here immunoSEQ multiplex PCR was the method, and the copy in TCRdb shows in-frame clones only, minus some. The sample comprises 47,000 or so clones, 85% to 95% of which are singletons, and approximately 3.1% rests with the top ten. The sequence came from a woman aged 45-60 years in good health and a related stem cell transplant donor. The chain joins TRBV29-1 to TRBJ2-6; D uncertain. Sequencing was performed on PBMCs. The CDR3 bases are TGCAGCGTTTTCCTCGCGGTCGGGGCCAACGTCCTGACTTTC. Protein product: CSVFLAVGANVLTF.